A single sample gave rise to the 9 T cell receptor beta chains below, sequenced in a study of long-term antiretroviral therapy in people with HIV. The libraries were made with immunoSEQ v3.0 at survey level. Generated by immunoSEQ multiplex PCR, the TCRdb table keeps only in-frame clones and is missing some. The sample records about 35,000 clones, 80% to 90% being singletons. The starting material was unsorted PBMCs, obtained 2.2 years after starting antiretroviral therapy. Every receptor here comes from a man aged 18 to 30 with HIV.

This clone came up once. J is TRBJ2-1 and V is TRBV4-2; the D gene is possibly TRBD2 (5 bases). Trimming took 1 base from V and 12 from J, leaving 7 bases between them. This CDR3 has 11 amino acids. CDR1 LGHNA and CDR2 YNFKEQ come from the germline V gene. This CDR3 is CASSQASGQFF. CDR3 in DNA: TGTGCCAGCAGCCAAGCCAGCGGGCAGTTCTTC.

The V and J genes are TRBV19 and TRBJ2-1; 7 bases line up with TRBD1. Germline CDR1 LNHDA, CDR2 SQIVND (reference sequence). Trimming at V came to 6 bases and at J to 5 bases, leaving 7 bases not matched to a gene. The CDR3 is 14 amino acids. This CDR3 reads CASSHGQVNNEQFF. The CDR3 DNA reads as TGTGCCAGTAGCCATGGACAGGTCAACAATGAGCAGTTCTTC.

This chain uses TRBV29-1 with TRBJ2-1; tentatively, D is TRBD2 (6 bases). CDR3 length: 13 residues. Germline V CDR1 and CDR2: SQVTM, ANQGSEA. V lost 7 bases, J lost 3 bases, and 13 bases lay in between. The CDR3 DNA reads as TGCAGCGCCGATAACGGGGGCTACAATGAGCAGTTCTTC. Residues: CSADNGGYNEQFF.

The chain carries TRBV9 and TRBJ1-2; D might be TRBD1 (5 bases). V lost 2 bases, J lost 0 bases, and 11 bases lay in between. Looked up from germline, CDR1 is SGDLS and CDR2 is YYNGEE. The CDR3 extends over 15 amino acids. As DNA, the CDR3 is TGTGCCAGCAGCGTGGAGCAGGGAACTAACTATGGCTACACCTTC. This translates into CASSVEQGTNYGYTF.

This rearrangement joins TRBV28 to TRBJ2-7, with 7 bases identical to TRBD1. V lost 4 bases to trimming and J lost 5 bases; unmatched junction nucleotides: 5. This CDR3 is built from 13 residues. Germline values: CDR1 MDHEN, CDR2 SYDVKM. The CDR3 loop is CASSSGQLNEQYF. CDR3 in DNA: TGTGCCAGCAGTTCGGGACAGCTCAACGAGCAGTACTTC.

CDR3 residues: CASSLSPDGSSYEQYF. In nucleotides, the CDR3 is TGTGCCAGCAGTTTGAGCCCGGACGGGAGCTCCTACGAGCAGTACTTC. The V and J genes are TRBV28 and TRBJ2-7; possibly TRBD2 for D (6 bases). The V and J ends lost 3 bases and 0 bases respectively, with 15 bases between them. The CDR3 runs 16 residues. CDR1 and CDR2 from the germline V gene are MDHEN and SYDVKM.

The CDR3, as DNA: TGTGCCAGCAGCTTAGTGGTCGCGACAGGGTATGGCTACACCTTC. Protein product: CASSLVVATGYGYTF. V is TRBV7-9 and J is TRBJ1-2; 7 bases fit TRBD1. The V gene end was trimmed by 1 base and the J gene end by 5 bases; junction bases not matched to a gene: 7. The CDR3 contains 15 residues. In germline, CDR1 is SEHNR, CDR2 FQNEAQ (reference sequence).

CDR3 in DNA: TGTGCCAGCAGCTTAGGTCAGAACACTGAAGCTTTCTTT. This translates into CASSLGQNTEAFF. This sequence joins TRBV11-1 and TRBJ1-1; D gene uncertain. V was trimmed by 1 base and J by 1 base, leaving 4 bases between them. The CDR3 loop spans 13 amino acids. Germline values: CDR1 SGHAT, CDR2 FQDESV (reference sequence).

The gene calls are TRBV19 and TRBJ1-3, with D possibly being TRBD1 (5 bases). V lost 5 bases and J 0 bases, leaving 14 bases between the germline ends. Looked up from germline, CDR1 is LNHDA and CDR2 is SQIVND (reference sequence). There are 16 residues in the CDR3. This CDR3 is CASSPIQGGSGNTIYF. The DNA of the CDR3 is TGTGCCAGTAGTCCAATCCAGGGTGGCTCTGGAAACACCATATATTTT.